This TCR beta chain was obtained from a study of cytomegalovirus exposure and HLA in healthy donors. Across the study: Early release data held about 85 million unique TCRs from HLA-typed donors.

CDR1 is PRHDT, CDR2 FYEKMQ, per germline (reference sequence). The CDR3 loop spans 15 amino acids. V lost 5 bases to trimming and J lost 7 bases, with 17 bases between them. Primers for the PCR totalled 60 Vbeta and 13 Jbeta. The repertoire was sequenced with immunoSEQ multiplex PCR; TCRdb's copy has only in-frame clones and lacks some. The sample comprises about 130,000 clones, around 78% of which are singletons, and about 1.7% rests with the top ten. The receptor comes from a woman in her forties or fifties in good health and CMV-seronegative. The sample comprised PBMCs. The chain links TRBV13 to TRBJ1-4, with D perhaps matching TRBD1 (5 bases). CDR3 residues: CASSTTRGVLEKLFF. In DNA form, the CDR3 reads TGTGCCAGCAGCACAACGCGGGGGGTACTTGAAAAACTGTTTTTT.